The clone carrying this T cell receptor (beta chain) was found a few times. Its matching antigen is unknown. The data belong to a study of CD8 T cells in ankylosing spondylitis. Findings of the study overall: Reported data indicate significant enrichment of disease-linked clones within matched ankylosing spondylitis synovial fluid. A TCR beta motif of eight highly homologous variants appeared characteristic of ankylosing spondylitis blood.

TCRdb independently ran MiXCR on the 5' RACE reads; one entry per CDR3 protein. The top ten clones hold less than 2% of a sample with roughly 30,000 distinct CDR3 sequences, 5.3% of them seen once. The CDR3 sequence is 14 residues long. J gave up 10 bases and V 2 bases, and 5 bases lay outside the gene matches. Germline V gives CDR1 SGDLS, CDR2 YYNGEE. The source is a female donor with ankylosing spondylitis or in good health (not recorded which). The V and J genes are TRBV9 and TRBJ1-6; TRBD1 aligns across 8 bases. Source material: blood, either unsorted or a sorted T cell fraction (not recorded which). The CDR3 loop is CASSVTDRGSPLHF. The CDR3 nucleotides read TGTGCCAGCAGCGTCACCGACAGGGGCTCACCCCTCCACTTT. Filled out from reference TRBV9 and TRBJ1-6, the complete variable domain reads DSGVTQTPKHLITATGQRVTLRCSPRSGDLSVYWYQQSLDQGLQFLIQYYNGEERAKGNILERFSAQQFPDLHSELNLSSLELGDSALYFCASSVTDRGSPLHFGNGTRLTVT.